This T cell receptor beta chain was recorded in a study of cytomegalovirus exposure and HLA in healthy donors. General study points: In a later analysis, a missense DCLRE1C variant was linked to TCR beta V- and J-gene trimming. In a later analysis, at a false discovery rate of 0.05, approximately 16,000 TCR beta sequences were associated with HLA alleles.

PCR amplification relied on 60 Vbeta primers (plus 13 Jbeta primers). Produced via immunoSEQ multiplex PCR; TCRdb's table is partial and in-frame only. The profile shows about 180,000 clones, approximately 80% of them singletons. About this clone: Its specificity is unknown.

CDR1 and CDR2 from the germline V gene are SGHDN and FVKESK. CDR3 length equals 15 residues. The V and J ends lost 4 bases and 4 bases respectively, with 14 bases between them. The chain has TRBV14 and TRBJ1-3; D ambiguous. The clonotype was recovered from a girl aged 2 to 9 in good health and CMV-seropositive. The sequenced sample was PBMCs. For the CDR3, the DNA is TGTGCCAGCAGCCCTACCTCGATTTGGGGAAACACCATATATTTT. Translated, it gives CASSPTSIWGNTIYF.